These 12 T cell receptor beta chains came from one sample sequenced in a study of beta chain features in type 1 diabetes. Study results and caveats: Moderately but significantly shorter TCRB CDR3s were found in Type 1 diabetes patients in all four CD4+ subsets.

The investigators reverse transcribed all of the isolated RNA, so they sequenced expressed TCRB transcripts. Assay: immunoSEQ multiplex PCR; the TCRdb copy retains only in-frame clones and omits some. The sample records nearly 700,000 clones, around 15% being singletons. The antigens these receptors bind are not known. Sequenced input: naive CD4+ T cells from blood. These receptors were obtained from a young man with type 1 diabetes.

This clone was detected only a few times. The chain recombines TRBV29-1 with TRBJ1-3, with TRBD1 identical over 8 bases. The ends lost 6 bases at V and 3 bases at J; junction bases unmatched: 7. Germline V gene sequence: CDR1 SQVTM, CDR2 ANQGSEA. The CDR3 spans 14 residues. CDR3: CSVWTGQSGNTIYF. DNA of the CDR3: TGCAGCGTATGGACAGGGCAAAGTGGAAACACCATATATTTT.

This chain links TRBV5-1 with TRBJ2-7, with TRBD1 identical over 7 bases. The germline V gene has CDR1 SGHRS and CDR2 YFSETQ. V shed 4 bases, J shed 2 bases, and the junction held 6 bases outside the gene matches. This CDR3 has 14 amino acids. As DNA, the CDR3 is TGCGCCAGCAGCCCGGGACAGAGTCCCTACGAGCAGTACTTC. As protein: CASSPGQSPYEQYF.

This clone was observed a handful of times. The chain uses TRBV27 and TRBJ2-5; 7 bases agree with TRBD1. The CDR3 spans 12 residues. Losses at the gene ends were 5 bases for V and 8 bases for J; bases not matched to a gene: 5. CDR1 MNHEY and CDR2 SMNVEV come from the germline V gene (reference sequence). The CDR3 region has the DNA TGTGCCAGCAGTCCCCGACAGGGAACCCAGTACTTC. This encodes CASSPRQGTQYF.

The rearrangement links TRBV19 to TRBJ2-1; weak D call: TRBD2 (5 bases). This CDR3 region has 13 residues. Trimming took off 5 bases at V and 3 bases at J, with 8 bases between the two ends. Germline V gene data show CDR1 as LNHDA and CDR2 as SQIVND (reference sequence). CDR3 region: CASSPRGYNEQFF. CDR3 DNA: TGTGCCAGTAGTCCACGGGGCTACAATGAGCAGTTCTTC.

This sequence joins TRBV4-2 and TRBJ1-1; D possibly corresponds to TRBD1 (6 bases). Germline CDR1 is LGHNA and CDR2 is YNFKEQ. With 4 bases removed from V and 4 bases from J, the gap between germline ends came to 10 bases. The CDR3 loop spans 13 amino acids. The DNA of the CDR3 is TGTGCCAGCAGCCGCGGGACACTCACTGAAGCTTTCTTT. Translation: CASSRGTLTEAFF.

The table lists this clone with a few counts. CDR3 bases: TGTGCCAGTAGAAACCAGGGGACGAACACTGAAGCTTTCTTT. It yields the protein CASRNQGTNTEAFF. V and J are TRBV19 and TRBJ1-1; D perhaps matches TRBD1 (6 bases). The CDR3 has 14 residues. Germline loops: CDR1 LNHDA, CDR2 SQIVND (reference sequence). Trimming removed 6 bases at V and 1 base at J, with 12 bases between.

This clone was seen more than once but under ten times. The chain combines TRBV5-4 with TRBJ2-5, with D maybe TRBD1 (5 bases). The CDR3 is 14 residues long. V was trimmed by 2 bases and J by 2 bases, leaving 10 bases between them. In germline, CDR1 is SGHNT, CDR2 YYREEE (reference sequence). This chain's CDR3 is CASSFRQRQETQYF. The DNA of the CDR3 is TGTGCCAGCAGCTTTAGACAGCGACAAGAGACCCAGTACTTC.

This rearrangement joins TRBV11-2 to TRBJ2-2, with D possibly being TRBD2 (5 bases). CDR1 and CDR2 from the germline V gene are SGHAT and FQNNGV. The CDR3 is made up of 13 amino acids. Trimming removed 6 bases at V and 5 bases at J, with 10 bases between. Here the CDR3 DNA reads TGTGCCAGCAGTCGGAGGCGGACCGGGGAGCTGTTTTTT. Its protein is CASSRRRTGELFF.

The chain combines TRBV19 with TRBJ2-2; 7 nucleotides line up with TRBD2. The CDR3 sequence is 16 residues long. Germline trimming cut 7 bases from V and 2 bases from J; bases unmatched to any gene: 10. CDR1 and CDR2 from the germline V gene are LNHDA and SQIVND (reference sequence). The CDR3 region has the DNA TGTGCCAGTACTTCGCGGGGAGGGCTAAACACCGGGGAGCTGTTTTTT. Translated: CASTSRGGLNTGELFF.

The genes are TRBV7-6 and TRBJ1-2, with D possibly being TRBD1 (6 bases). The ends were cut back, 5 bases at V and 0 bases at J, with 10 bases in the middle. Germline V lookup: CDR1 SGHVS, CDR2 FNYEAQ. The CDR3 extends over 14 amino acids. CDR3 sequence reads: CASSLDSSNYGYTF. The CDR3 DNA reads TGTGCCAGCAGCCTGGACAGTTCTAACTATGGCTACACCTTC.

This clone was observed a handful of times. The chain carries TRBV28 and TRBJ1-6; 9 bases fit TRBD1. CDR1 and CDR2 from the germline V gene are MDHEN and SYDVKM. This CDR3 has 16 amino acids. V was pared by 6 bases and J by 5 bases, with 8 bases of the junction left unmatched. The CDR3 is CASSPGTGIDNSPLHF. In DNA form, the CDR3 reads TGTGCCAGCAGCCCAGGGACAGGGATCGATAATTCACCCCTCCACTTT.

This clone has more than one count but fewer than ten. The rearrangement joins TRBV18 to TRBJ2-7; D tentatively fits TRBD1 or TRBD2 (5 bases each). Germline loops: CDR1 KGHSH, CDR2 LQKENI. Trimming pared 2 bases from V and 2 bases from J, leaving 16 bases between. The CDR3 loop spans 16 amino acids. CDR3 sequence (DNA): TGTGCCAGCTCACCATCCGGGACCGAAATAACCTACGAGCAGTACTTC. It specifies CASSPSGTEITYEQYF.